The next 24 T cell receptor beta chains were all read from a single sample in a study of response to subunit inactivated influenza vaccine. TCRdb analysed the RT-PCR reads with MiXCR anew, one entry per CDR3 protein. The sample has around 530,000 distinct CDR3 sequences; 10% to 15% are singletons. The source was PBMCs from blood, collected on the day of vaccination. Source of these receptors: a man aged 45-65 years who received an inactivated influenza vaccine.

There are a few counts of this clonotype. This chain connects TRBV5-1 to TRBJ2-7; the D is unclear. Trimming left V 0 bases short and J 3 bases short, with 19 bases between. The CDR3 has 17 amino acids. Germline loops: CDR1 SGHRS, CDR2 YFSETQ. The DNA for the CDR3 is TGCGCCAGCAGCTTGGACAATGGACCTAGGGTAGGCTACGAGCAGTACTTC. Its protein product is CASSLDNGPRVGYEQYF.

This chain links TRBV15 with TRBJ2-3; D unresolved. CDR3 length: 15 residues. Trimming removed 1 base at V and 1 base at J, with 9 bases between. Germline-derived CDR1 and CDR2 are LNHNV and YYDKDF (reference sequence). Here the CDR3 DNA reads TGTGCCACCAGCAGAGGAACGACTCGCACAGATACGCAGTATTTT. Its protein product is CATSRGTTRTDTQYF. Combining the CDR3 with reference TRBV15 and TRBJ2-3 gives the whole variable domain DAMVIQNPRYQVTQFGKPVTLSCSQTLNHNVMYWYQQKSSQAPKLLFHYYDKDFNNEADTPDNFQSRRPNTSFCFLDIRSPGLGDTAMYLCATSRGTTRTDTQYFGPGTRLTVL.

The V call is TRBV21-1, the J call TRBJ2-7; no check of the table's D call, TRBD2, against the DNA was made. TRBV21-1 is a listed pseudogene. This CDR3 is built from 17 residues. The CDR3 DNA reads TGTGCCAGCAGCAAAGCGCCTACTAGCTTGAGCTCCTACGAGCAGTACTTC. It specifies CASSKAPTSLSSYEQYF.

This clonotype was detected ten times or more. The rearrangement links TRBV15 to TRBJ2-7; TRBD1 aligns across 8 bases. J lost 0 bases, V lost 0 bases, and 7 bases had no gene match. The CDR3 runs 17 residues. The V gene's germline CDR1 is LNHNV and CDR2 YYDKDF (reference sequence). CDR3 residues: CATSRDNGQGFSYEQYF. Here the CDR3 DNA reads TGTGCCACCAGCAGAGATAATGGACAGGGTTTCTCCTACGAGCAGTACTTC. The full variable domain, with the rest looked up from reference TRBV15 and TRBJ2-7, is DAMVIQNPRYQVTQFGKPVTLSCSQTLNHNVMYWYQQKSSQAPKLLFHYYDKDFNNEADTPDNFQSRRPNTSFCFLDIRSPGLGDTAMYLCATSRDNGQGFSYEQYFGPGTRLTVT.

This clonotype was detected ten times or more. The chain recombines TRBV10-1 with TRBJ2-7, with D maybe TRBD1 (6 bases). Trimming took off 4 bases at V and 0 bases at J, with 10 bases between the two ends. CDR1 is WNHNN and CDR2 is SYGVQD in the germline V gene (reference sequence). This CDR3 is built from 14 residues. CDR3 nucleotide sequence: TGCGCCAGCAGTGCAGGGGATCTCTCCTACGAGCAGTACTTC. This codes for CASSAGDLSYEQYF.

V and J are TRBV29-1 and TRBJ2-1; 12 nucleotides align to TRBD2. CDR3 size: 18 residues. Germline CDR1 reads SQVTM; CDR2 reads ANQGSEA. Losses at the gene ends were 4 bases for V and 6 bases for J; bases not matched to a gene: 16. Here the CDR3 reads CSVVEYPTSGSGPNEQFF. CDR3 in DNA: TGCAGCGTTGTAGAGTACCCGACTAGCGGGAGTGGACCCAATGAGCAGTTCTTC.

The chain recombines TRBV13 with TRBJ2-5; D is perhaps TRBD1 or TRBD2 (6 bases each). Per germline, CDR1 PRHDT and CDR2 FYEKMQ (reference sequence). Trimming removed 7 bases at V and 6 bases at J, with 12 bases between. CDR3 length equals 12 residues. CDR3 loop: CASTQGGKTQYF. The CDR3 nucleotides read TGTGCCAGCACTCAAGGGGGGAAGACCCAGTACTTC.

This clonotype was counted between two and nine times. The rearrangement joins TRBV28 to TRBJ2-3; D call uncertain. The CDR3 totals 13 residues. Germline V gene lookup returns CDR1 MDHEN and CDR2 SYDVKM. V was clipped by 2 bases and J by 5 bases, with 8 bases between them. The CDR3, as DNA: TGTGCCAGCAGTTTACCTAGAGGAGATACGCAGTATTTT. It yields the protein CASSLPRGDTQYF.

This clonotype has only a few counts. The V and J genes are TRBV25-1 and TRBJ1-1; D ambiguous. The CDR3 spans 15 residues. The germline gives CDR1 MGHDK, CDR2 SYGVNS. Trimming cost V 6 bases and J 7 bases, with 21 bases left between them. CDR3 nucleotides: TGTGCCAGCAGACCAACGGCAGCCAAATTGGGTGAAGCTTTCTTT. It translates to CASRPTAAKLGEAFF.

The CDR3 region has the DNA TGTGCCATCAGTGAGTCCGACAGGGTAACAGATACGCAGTATTTT. Residues: CAISESDRVTDTQYF. The chain combines TRBV10-3 with TRBJ2-3; 7 nucleotides match TRBD1. The CDR3 length is 15 residues. CDR1 ENHRY and CDR2 SYGVKD come from the germline V gene. V lost 0 bases to trimming and J lost 3 bases; unmatched junction nucleotides: 3.

This clonotype was seen repeatedly, ten times or more. Mismatch with germline at one junction end may stem from a read error. The chain employs TRBV7-7 and TRBJ2-1, with TRBD1 matching over 8 bases. Germline loops: CDR1 SSHAT, CDR2 FNYEAQ (reference sequence). The CDR3 spans 13 residues. CDR3 region: CASSLTGVNEQFF. In DNA form, the CDR3 reads TGTGCTAGCAGCCTGACAGGGGTAAATGAGCAGTTCTTC.

CDR3 coding DNA: TGTGCCAGCAGCCTGGTCGGACTAGCGGGAGTCGAGGAGACCCAGTACTTC. Translated: CASSLVGLAGVEETQYF. The chain couples TRBV13 to TRBJ2-5, with TRBD2 identical over 13 bases. V shed 5 bases, J shed 5 bases, and the junction held 11 bases outside the gene matches. The CDR3 extends over 17 amino acids. Germline CDR1 reads PRHDT; CDR2 reads FYEKMQ (reference sequence).

The genes are TRBV12-3 or TRBV12-4 and TRBJ1-4; D remains ambiguous. CDR3 length equals 15 residues. V was clipped by 1 base and J by 7 bases, with 13 bases between them. The CDR3 loop reads CASSLVEGFAEKLFF. The CDR3 DNA reads TGTGCCAGCAGTTTAGTTGAGGGATTCGCTGAAAAACTGTTTTTT.

The chain is built from TRBV7-2 and TRBJ2-7; 7 nucleotides match TRBD1. The CDR3 consists of 14 residues. V shed 5 bases, J shed 3 bases, and the junction held 7 bases outside the gene matches. Germline CDR1 and CDR2: SGHTA and FQGNSA. The CDR3 reads CASSAVWDSYEQYF. The CDR3 region has the DNA TGTGCCAGCAGCGCTGTATGGGACAGCTACGAGCAGTACTTC.

The chain combines TRBV7-6 with TRBJ2-1; TRBD2 matches 12 bases. V lost 4 bases and J lost 15; bases outside the gene matches: 7. The CDR3 covers 13 residues. The germline V gene has CDR1 SGHVS and CDR2 FNYEAQ. DNA of the CDR3: TGTGCCAGCAGCTCTAGCGGGGGGGCCGTGTTGTTCTTC. Translated, it gives CASSSSGGAVLFF.

This chain uses TRBV13 with TRBJ2-6; the D is unclear. The CDR3 covers 15 residues. The ends were cut back, 4 bases at V and 2 bases at J, with 9 bases in the middle. CDR1 is PRHDT, CDR2 FYEKMQ, per germline (reference sequence). CDR3 in DNA: TGTGCCAGCAGCTATAGAGTCGCTGGGGCCAACGTCCTGACTTTC. Residues: CASSYRVAGANVLTF.

This clonotype was picked up a small number of times. The chain recombines TRBV4-1 with TRBJ1-2; possibly TRBD1 for D (5 bases). Germline CDR1 is MGHRA and CDR2 is YSYEKL. This CDR3 has 14 amino acids. V lost 4 bases, J lost 6 bases, and 15 bases lay in between. The CDR3 DNA reads as TGCGCCAGCAGCCCCGTAGGGGTGATAAATGGCTACACCTTC. Translating gives CASSPVGVINGYTF.

Ten or more counts support this clonotype. The chain carries TRBV6-1 and TRBJ1-2, with D unclear. V shed 0 bases and J shed 4 bases, with 12 bases lying between them. Germline loops: CDR1 MNHNS, CDR2 SASEGT. The CDR3 is 15 residues long. DNA for the CDR3: TGTGCCAGCAGTGAAGCGCGACTCTCCGCCTATGGCTACACCTTC. It codes for CASSEARLSAYGYTF.

The chain joins TRBV4-3 to TRBJ2-2, with D maybe TRBD1 (5 bases). The CDR3 is made up of 13 amino acids. Germline V gene lookup returns CDR1 LGHNA and CDR2 YSLEER. V was clipped by 4 bases and J by 6 bases, with 9 bases between them. CDR3 DNA sequence: TGCGCCAGCAGCCGGGGCAGGCCCGGGGAGCTGTTTTTT. Its translation: CASSRGRPGELFF.

This clonotype has just a few counts. This chain joins TRBV28 and TRBJ2-2, with D perhaps being TRBD1 or TRBD2 (5 bases each). Per germline, CDR1 MDHEN and CDR2 SYDVKM. V gave up 4 bases and J gave up 4 bases, with 13 bases separating them. The CDR3 covers 15 residues. In nucleotides, the CDR3 is TGTGCCAGCAGTTCATCTCGGGACCCCACCGGGGAGCTGTTTTTT. Its translation is CASSSSRDPTGELFF.

The chain is built from TRBV24-1 and TRBJ2-1; weak D call: TRBD2 (6 bases). In germline, CDR1 is KGHDR, CDR2 SFDVKD. Trimming shortened V by 8 bases and J by 7 bases, and 17 bases separated the two germline ends. This CDR3 is 14 amino acids long. The DNA for the CDR3 is TGTGCCACCAAACAGTCCCGGGGAGGTAATGAGCAGTTCTTC. It is translated as CATKQSRGGNEQFF.

V usage is TRBV10-2 and J usage is TRBJ2-5; 10 bases match TRBD1. After removal of 0 bases from V and 5 bases from J, the junction contained 3 bases not matched to a gene. Germline V gives CDR1 WSHSY, CDR2 SAAADI. The CDR3 has 15 residues. CDR3 DNA sequence: TGCGCCAGCAGTGAGTCGACAGGGGGCCTTGAGACCCAGTACTTC. Translating it yields CASSESTGGLETQYF.

This clonotype was observed a handful of times. The chain is built from TRBV3-1 and TRBJ2-5; 15 nucleotides agree with TRBD2. The CDR3 loop spans 16 amino acids. J gave up 2 bases and V 4 bases, and 2 bases lay outside the gene matches. Germline assignment: CDR1 LGHDT and CDR2 YNNKEL (reference sequence). The DNA for the CDR3 is TGTGCCAGCAGCCGCGGACTAGCGGGGGGGCAAGAGACCCAGTACTTC. This gives the protein CASSRGLAGGQETQYF.

This chain links TRBV20-1 with TRBJ2-1; TRBD2 agrees at 9 bases. V gave up 6 bases and J gave up 4 bases; unmatched junction bases: 4. Germline V gene lookup returns CDR1 DFQATT and CDR2 SNEGSKA (reference sequence). The CDR3 has 13 residues. CDR3 DNA: TGCAGTGCGGCGACTAGCGGTTACAATGAGCAGTTCTTC. Translation: CSAATSGYNEQFF.